The clone carrying this T cell receptor (beta chain) showed up just once. Antigen: not known. These data originate in a study of shared clonotypes between healthy human individuals. Study conclusions and caveats: Generation of non-shared clonotypes was less probable than generation of clonotypes shared by all four donors.

Libraries were prepared by immunoSEQ multiplex PCR; TCRdb keeps only in-frame clonotypes and omits some of them. The table records 650,000 to 700,000 clones, around 91% of them present only once. The sample consisted of memory CD8+ T cells from PBMCs. Subset denoted: CD45RO+ cells pooled with CCR7-negative TemRA cells. This clonotype was sampled from a man aged 18 to 29 in good health. Some clones in this sample may be carry-over from other donors' samples.

For the CDR3, the DNA is TGCGCCAGCAGCCAAGTGGTACAAGAGACCCAGTACTTC. Amino acids: CASSQVVQETQYF. This rearrangement joins TRBV4-1 to TRBJ2-5; D remains ambiguous. The germline V gene has CDR1 MGHRA and CDR2 YSYEKL. The CDR3 contains 13 residues. The V gene lost 1 base and the J gene lost 2 bases, with 5 bases spanning the gap.